Below, one T cell receptor (beta chain) is given with its context. Its antigen is not identified. This specimen belongs to a study of HIV-infected children after antiretroviral therapy interruption. About the study: Median age was approximately 10 years (interruption) and roughly 8 years (continuous). Most participating children were previously exposed to EBV and CMV. Whole-study results and caveats: After treatment interruption started, naive CD4+ CDR3 overlap across time points dropped.

Treatment described: PENTA 11 planned treatment interruption arm or continuous ART arm. Naive CD4+ CD45RA+ CD45RO- T cells were FACS-sorted from thawed PBMCs. A 3' RACE protocol on RNA, with unique molecular identifiers, produced the TCR library. TCRdb re-derived calls from the 3' RACE reads in MiXCR, one entry per CDR3 protein. In the table there are fewer than 50,000 distinct CDR3 sequences, more than 3.5% of which are singletons. The germline CDR1 and CDR2 sequences are SGDLS and YYNGEE. There are 15 residues in the CDR3. V was clipped by 2 bases and J by 4 bases; unmatched bases: 5. Sequences were derived from CD45RA+ CD4+ T cells from PBMCs, pooled from several time points, sampled from a donor given antiretroviral therapy, either interrupted or continuous. Subset of the sample: naive CD4+ CD45RA+ CD45RO- T cells. This sequence joins TRBV9 and TRBJ2-5, with 10 bases fitting TRBD1. This TCR derives from a pool of human donors with HIV. In DNA, the CDR3 is TGTGCCAGCAGCGTCGCTGGGACAGGGGCAGAGACCCAGTACTTC. This encodes CASSVAGTGAETQYF.